Sequencing of this T cell receptor (beta chain) was carried out in a study of control samples from healthy donors and cancer patients. The length of the CDR3 is 14 residues. From germline, CDR1 is GTSNPN and CDR2 SVGIG (reference sequence). V lost 5 bases and J lost 3, with 13 bases in between. Libraries were prepared by immunoSEQ multiplex PCR; TCRdb keeps only in-frame clonotypes and omits some of them. The data show 100,000 or so clones, with 80% to 95% seen just once and roughly 0.9% held by the top ten. The TCR sequence derives from a young woman in good health. The chain couples TRBV30 to TRBJ1-4; D is perhaps TRBD1 (6 bases). The sequenced sample was blood. CDR3 region: CAWGGGQPNEKLFF. The CDR3 DNA follows: TGTGCCTGGGGCGGTGGACAGCCTAATGAAAAACTGTTTTTT.